The rows below give T cell receptor beta chains drawn from one sample of a study of post-analysis software for immune sequencing data. TCRdb itself ran the PCR reads through MiXCR, one entry per CDR3 protein. Of more than 450,000 distinct CDR3 sequences detected, 34% appear once; the ten largest clones hold around 6%. Input material: blood. The receptors derive from a girl aged 2 to 17 with multiple sclerosis. Both conserved end residues are part of each CDR3. The D gene is left open where the match is weak.

V gene: TRBV5-1; D gene: NA; J gene: TRBJ1-1; CDR3 protein: CASSLGGSMNTEAFF
V gene: TRBV5-1; D gene: NA; J gene: TRBJ1-2; CDR3 protein: CASRLGGGNGYTF
V gene: TRBV4-1; D gene: NA; J gene: TRBJ2-1; CDR3 protein: CASSQEPGLSYNEQFF
V gene: TRBV5-1; D gene: NA; J gene: TRBJ2-7; CDR3 protein: CASSLGPGELSYEQYF
V gene: TRBV14; D gene: NA; J gene: TRBJ2-2; CDR3 protein: CASSLPANTGELFF
V gene: TRBV5-4; D gene: NA; J gene: TRBJ2-3; CDR3 protein: CASSPFWDPDTQYF
V gene: TRBV4-1; D gene: NA; J gene: TRBJ2-5; CDR3 protein: CASSHASVYERYF
V gene: TRBV7-9; D gene: NA; J gene: TRBJ1-5; CDR3 protein: CASSRKSNQPQHF
V gene: TRBV6-5; D gene: TRBD2; J gene: TRBJ2-7; CDR3 protein: CARVNPGGGLYEQYF
V gene: TRBV20-1; D gene: NA; J gene: TRBJ2-3; CDR3 protein: CSARVRARDTQYF
V gene: TRBV3-1; D gene: TRBD1; J gene: TRBJ2-5; CDR3 protein: CASSERTGGGGETQYF
V gene: TRBV7-2; D gene: NA; J gene: TRBJ2-7; CDR3 protein: CASSPDGAGPLKQYF
V gene: TRBV5-1; D gene: NA; J gene: TRBJ2-3; CDR3 protein: CASSLVPGVDTQYF
V gene: TRBV6-6; D gene: NA; J gene: TRBJ2-1; CDR3 protein: CAGSYAPVWSEQFF
V gene: TRBV4-1; D gene: NA; J gene: TRBJ2-7; CDR3 protein: CASSQEMAGAYEQYF
V gene: TRBV20-1; D gene: NA; J gene: TRBJ2-7; CDR3 protein: CSATQGTYEQYF
V gene: TRBV5-1; D gene: NA; J gene: TRBJ1-1; CDR3 protein: CASSLDRVTEAFF
V gene: TRBV6-5; D gene: TRBD2; J gene: TRBJ2-7; CDR3 protein: CASSYNSGGAYEQYF
V gene: TRBV7-2; D gene: TRBD1; J gene: TRBJ2-3; CDR3 protein: CAGQTGGRTDTQYF
V gene: TRBV12-3/TRBV12-4; D gene: NA; J gene: TRBJ1-1; CDR3 protein: CASSFVGMTEAFF
V gene: TRBV14; D gene: NA; J gene: TRBJ2-7; CDR3 protein: CASSPGHYEQYF
V gene: TRBV11-2; D gene: TRBD1; J gene: TRBJ1-6; CDR3 protein: CASSLIKTGPTDSPLHF
V gene: TRBV9; D gene: TRBD2; J gene: TRBJ2-7; CDR3 protein: CASSAGGEGYEQYF
V gene: TRBV28; D gene: NA; J gene: NA; CDR3 protein: CASSQGGMRNEQYF
V gene: TRBV4-1; D gene: NA; J gene: TRBJ1-1; CDR3 protein: CASGWGPGGGEAFF
V gene: TRBV28; D gene: TRBD1; J gene: TRBJ2-7; CDR3 protein: CASSLGTGVRSEQYF
V gene: TRBV28; D gene: TRBD2; J gene: TRBJ2-7; CDR3 protein: CASRSRGEGDEQYF
V gene: TRBV15; D gene: TRBD1; J gene: TRBJ1-2; CDR3 protein: CATSSGTDRYGYTF
V gene: TRBV5-1; D gene: TRBD1; J gene: TRBJ1-4; CDR3 protein: CASSQSGQDEKLFF
V gene: TRBV29-1; D gene: NA; J gene: TRBJ1-2; CDR3 protein: CSVQDRDYGYTF
V gene: TRBV12-3/TRBV12-4; D gene: NA; J gene: TRBJ2-5; CDR3 protein: CASSVSGYKQYF
V gene: TRBV3-1; D gene: TRBD2; J gene: NA; CDR3 protein: CASSRTSGGEQYF
V gene: TRBV12-3/TRBV12-4; D gene: TRBD2; J gene: TRBJ2-2; CDR3 protein: CASSFGEAGVTGELFF
V gene: TRBV7-2; D gene: NA; J gene: NA; CDR3 protein: CATSLDGRGLQETQFF
V gene: TRBV20-1; D gene: TRBD1; J gene: TRBJ1-6; CDR3 protein: CSARDRASSYNSPLHF
V gene: TRBV7-8; D gene: TRBD2; J gene: TRBJ2-1; CDR3 protein: CASSSSLAGALYNEQFF
V gene: TRBV7-2; D gene: TRBD1; J gene: TRBJ1-6; CDR3 protein: CASSLAYRGNSPLHF
V gene: TRBV4-1; D gene: TRBD1; J gene: TRBJ1-2; CDR3 protein: CASSHHDRGIGYGYTF
V gene: TRBV6-1; D gene: NA; J gene: TRBJ1-2; CDR3 protein: CASRSSRGPYGYTF
V gene: TRBV9; D gene: NA; J gene: TRBJ1-6; CDR3 protein: CASNREESSPLHF
V gene: TRBV6-1; D gene: TRBD2; J gene: TRBJ2-1; CDR3 protein: CASSEGAGVTSEQFF
V gene: TRBV5-5; D gene: NA; J gene: TRBJ2-3; CDR3 protein: CASSSEGGLPTDTQYF